This TCR beta chain appears in the sequencing data of a study of blood T cell repertoires in COVID-19. In the study overall: Sample material is recorded as cDNA or gDNA derived from T cells, B-cell-depleted T cells, or PBMCs.

Germline values: CDR1 MGHRA, CDR2 YSYEKL. The CDR3 runs to 18 residues. The V end lost 2 bases, the J end lost 1 base, and 20 bases lay between the germline ends. Profiled with immunoSEQ multiplex PCR; TCRdb holds only in-frame clones, not every one. The sample consists of 65,000 to 75,000 clones, roughly four fifths of them appearing once. This TCR was sampled from a woman at least 80 years old with acute or convalescent COVID-19. The sequencing input was peripheral blood. The V gene is TRBV4-1, the J gene TRBJ1-1, with D possibly being TRBD1 (5 bases). The CDR3 here is CASSQSSSRQTSNTEAFF. CDR3 bases: TGCGCCAGCAGCCAATCCTCCTCCCGACAGACTTCGAACACTGAAGCTTTCTTT.